These 27 T cell receptor beta chains share one sample of origin, sequenced in a study of blood T cell repertoires in COVID-19. The data were produced by immunoSEQ multiplex PCR, yet TCRdb's version contains in-frame clones alone and is incomplete. Here the sample spans some 200,000 clones, around 90% being singletons. Material for sequencing was peripheral blood. Receptors originate from a middle-aged man with acute or convalescent COVID-19.

The CDR3 bases are TGTGCCAGCAGTCCAGCGGGAGAACCCAATGAGCAGTTCTTC. Its protein product is CASSPAGEPNEQFF. The rearrangement links TRBV27 to TRBJ2-1; 8 nucleotides line up with TRBD2. Germline V gene data show CDR1 as MNHEY and CDR2 as SMNVEV (reference sequence). V lost 5 bases and J lost 6; bases outside the gene matches: 6. The CDR3 consists of 14 residues.

V is TRBV9 and J is TRBJ2-7, with a tentative D call TRBD2 (6 bases). Germline V gene data show CDR1 as SGDLS and CDR2 as YYNGEE. V lost 3 bases and J lost 4, with 20 bases in between. CDR3 size: 16 residues. CDR3 nucleotides: TGTGCCAGCAGCGGGTCGGCCGGGAGCGGTCAGTACGAGCAGTACTTC. Encoded protein: CASSGSAGSGQYEQYF.

V is TRBV6-5 and J is TRBJ1-1; 9 positions match TRBD1. This CDR3 spans 13 amino acids. Trimming took 6 bases from V and 4 from J; bases not matched to a gene: 3. CDR1 MNHEY and CDR2 SVGAGI come from the germline V gene. Here the CDR3 DNA reads TGTGCCAGCAGAGACAGGGGGGGCACTGAAGCTTTCTTT. Protein product: CASRDRGGTEAFF.

The rearrangement uses TRBV5-1 and TRBJ2-5, with 7 bases identical to TRBD2. The junction had 11 bases not matched to a gene; V was cut back by 4 bases and J by 5 bases. Looked up from germline, CDR1 is SGHRS and CDR2 is YFSETQ. CDR3 size: 15 residues. The CDR3 nucleotides are TGCGCCAGCAGCCCCGCGGACTTGGGGGGGGAGACCCAGTACTTC. It specifies CASSPADLGGETQYF.

This clone was detected once. The gene calls are TRBV28 and TRBJ2-7; a possible D gene is TRBD2 (6 bases). The CDR3 loop spans 15 amino acids. From germline, CDR1 is MDHEN and CDR2 SYDVKM. With 7 bases removed from V and 1 base from J, the gap between germline ends came to 17 bases. CDR3 residues: CASNPPGGTSYEQYF. The CDR3 bases are TGTGCCAGCAATCCACCTGGCGGGACTTCCTACGAGCAGTACTTC.

The J gene is TRBJ2-7, the V gene TRBV7-9; 8 nucleotides align to TRBD2. The J segment lost 0 bases and the V segment lost 3 bases, leaving 4 bases of the junction unmatched. The CDR3 is 15 residues long. The germline gives CDR1 SEHNR, CDR2 FQNEAQ (reference sequence). CDR3 nucleotide sequence: TGTGCCAGCAGCTTGACTAGCGCCGCCTCCTACGAGCAGTACTTC. It specifies CASSLTSAASYEQYF.

In its sample, this clone was seen a few times. The chain uses TRBV6-1 and TRBJ1-2; tentatively, D is TRBD1 (5 bases). The ends were cut back, 3 bases at V and 1 base at J, with 9 bases in the middle. The V gene's germline CDR1 is MNHNS and CDR2 SASEGT. This CDR3 contains 14 residues. DNA of the CDR3: TGTGCCAGCAGTGAGGGGACTTTTAACTATGGCTACACCTTC. It translates to CASSEGTFNYGYTF.

Remarks on this clone: Sequence at one end of the junction differs from germline and may be a read error. The chain joins TRBV11-2 to TRBJ1-2, with 9 bases aligning to TRBD1. The CDR3 totals 15 residues. Germline lookup yields CDR1 SGHAT and CDR2 FQNNGV. The CDR3 DNA follows: TGTGCCAGCAGCTTAGATCCACAGGGGGCGGGGGCTAGGATCTTC. Protein product: CASSLDPQGAGARIF.

This chain connects TRBV2 to TRBJ2-1; D gene uncertain. The CDR3 length is 12 residues. Trimming shortened V by 4 bases and J by 3 bases, and 4 bases separated the two germline ends. In germline, CDR1 is SNHLY, CDR2 FYNNEI. CDR3 sequence reads: CASSAVYNEQFF. The CDR3 region has the DNA TGTGCCAGCAGTGCGGTCTACAATGAGCAGTTCTTC.

The chain carries TRBV3-1 (or the pseudogene TRBV3-2) and TRBJ1-6; no clear D gene. V lost 0 bases and J 6 bases, leaving 12 bases between the germline ends. Germline CDR1 and CDR2: LGHDT and YNNKEL (reference sequence). CDR3 length: 16 residues. CDR3 residues: CASSQDGQDRNSPLHF. The CDR3 DNA reads TGTGCCAGCAGCCAAGATGGCCAGGATCGTAATTCACCCCTCCACTTT.

Of note for this clone: Different DNA sequences within this sample yield the same CDR3. The chain uses TRBV5-6 and TRBJ2-1; TRBD1 matches 8 bases. The CDR3 covers 14 residues. Germline V CDR1 and CDR2: SGHDT, YYEEEE. J was trimmed by 4 bases and V by 0 bases; bases with no gene match: 0. The DNA of the CDR3 is TGTGCCAGCAGCTTGGGACAGGGGTACAATGAGCAGTTCTTC. This codes for CASSLGQGYNEQFF. Combining the CDR3 with reference TRBV5-6 and TRBJ2-1 gives the whole variable domain DAGVTQSPTHLIKTRGQQVTLRCSPKSGHDTVSWYQQALGQGPQFIFQYYEEEERQRGNFPDRFSGHQFPNYSSELNVNALLLGDSALYLCASSLGQGYNEQFFGPGTRLTVL.

With regard to this clone: The junction departs from the called germline gene at one end, perhaps through a read error. The V call is TRBV2, the J call TRBJ1-2, with 7 bases that match TRBD1. Germline lookup yields CDR1 SNHLY and CDR2 FYNNEI. The CDR3 covers 12 residues. CDR3 DNA: TGTGCCAGCAGTTACCGGGGACAGTATGTCCCCTTC. It yields the protein CASSYRGQYVPF.

The chain carries TRBV28 and TRBJ1-2, with unresolved D. Germline CDR1 is MDHEN and CDR2 is SYDVKM. Deletions cut 6 bases from V and 8 bases from J, with 16 bases between. The CDR3 length is 13 residues. The CDR3 loop is CASSSGDPRGYTF. CDR3 bases: TGTGCCAGCAGCTCAGGCGATCCGCGCGGCTACACCTTC.

V usage is TRBV19 and J usage is TRBJ2-7, with TRBD1 matching 9 bases. Per germline, CDR1 LNHDA and CDR2 SQIVND (reference sequence). After removal of 4 bases from V and 5 bases from J, the junction contained 12 bases not matched to a gene. CDR3 length equals 16 residues. The CDR3 protein is CASSRGGTGSVNEQYF. CDR3 nucleotide sequence: TGTGCCAGTAGTAGGGGGGGGACAGGGAGCGTCAACGAGCAGTACTTC.

V is TRBV19 and J is TRBJ1-1; 9 positions agree with TRBD1. The trim removed 5 bases at V and 1 base at J, leaving 8 bases unmatched. Germline CDR1 reads LNHDA; CDR2 reads SQIVND (reference sequence). This CDR3 region has 16 residues. This chain's CDR3 is CASSARPGQGNTEAFF. CDR3 nucleotides: TGTGCCAGTAGTGCTCGGCCGGGACAGGGGAACACTGAAGCTTTCTTT.

The chain recombines TRBV28 with TRBJ2-3; 9 nucleotides line up with TRBD2. Germline-derived CDR1 and CDR2 are MDHEN and SYDVKM. V lost 4 bases and J lost 6; bases outside the gene matches: 2. The CDR3 is made up of 13 amino acids. DNA of the CDR3: TGTGCCAGCAGTTGGACTAGCGTTGATACGCAGTATTTT. Its protein product is CASSWTSVDTQYF.

This clone was picked up one time. V is TRBV4-1 and J is TRBJ2-1, with 8 bases lining up with TRBD1. Germline assignment: CDR1 MGHRA and CDR2 YSYEKL. This CDR3 has 15 residues. V lost 4 bases and J lost 3; bases outside the gene matches: 5. The DNA of the CDR3 is TGCGCCAGCAGCCTTGCCGGGACAGGCTACAATGAGCAGTTCTTC. Translation: CASSLAGTGYNEQFF.

In regard to this clone: The sample carries other DNA sequences with the same CDR3. This chain uses TRBV6-5 with TRBJ2-4, with D maybe TRBD2 (6 bases). From germline, CDR1 is MNHEY and CDR2 SVGAGI. The CDR3 consists of 13 residues. Trimming cost V 6 bases and J 0 bases, with 6 bases left between them. CDR3 DNA sequence: TGTGCCAGCAGGGGGGGAGCCAAAAACATTCAGTACTTC. It codes for CASRGGAKNIQYF.

This clone was detected only a few times. The J gene is TRBJ1-5, the V gene TRBV19; D is uncertain. CDR3 length: 14 residues. Trimming took 7 bases from V and 1 from J, leaving 11 bases between them. CDR1 is LNHDA, CDR2 SQIVND, per germline (reference sequence). In DNA, the CDR3 is TGTGCCAGTAATCCCGTTATGAGCAATCAGCCCCAGCATTTT. Encoded protein: CASNPVMSNQPQHF.

The chain recombines TRBV19 with TRBJ2-1; D is undetermined. The CDR3 is 16 residues long. Germline-derived CDR1 and CDR2 are LNHDA and SQIVND (reference sequence). The ends were cut back, 6 bases at V and 0 bases at J, with 15 bases in the middle. Here the CDR3 DNA reads TGTGCCAGTAGCCTCCAGTGGCGGAGCTCCTACAATGAGCAGTTCTTC. It encodes CASSLQWRSSYNEQFF. Supplemented by reference TRBV19 and TRBJ2-1, the full variable domain reads DGGITQSPKYLFRKEGQNVTLSCEQNLNHDAMYWYRQDPGQGLRLIYYSQIVNDFQKGDIAEGYSVSREKKESFPLTVTSAQKNPTAFYLCASSLQWRSSYNEQFFGPGTRLTVL.

The genes are TRBV27 and TRBJ2-1, with TRBD2 matching over 10 bases. J gave up 4 bases and V 6 bases, and 9 bases lay outside the gene matches. The CDR3 covers 16 residues. In germline, CDR1 is MNHEY, CDR2 SMNVEV (reference sequence). The CDR3 DNA follows: TGTGCCAGCAGAGGGGTCGGACTAGCGGTTTACAATGAGCAGTTCTTC. This codes for CASRGVGLAVYNEQFF.

The chain recombines TRBV30 with TRBJ2-7, with D maybe TRBD1 (6 bases). Trimming stripped 4 bases from V and 7 bases from J, with 20 bases between. CDR1 GTSNPN and CDR2 SVGIG come from the germline V gene (reference sequence). This CDR3 contains 14 residues. CDR3 sequence (DNA): TGTGCCTGGAACGGTCAGGGGTTGCCACGGGAGCAGTACTTC. It yields the protein CAWNGQGLPREQYF.

The chain couples TRBV6-5 to TRBJ1-4, with 9 bases identical to TRBD1. The CDR3 has 15 residues. From germline, CDR1 is MNHEY and CDR2 SVGAGI. V dropped 2 bases and J dropped 7; count of bases not matched to a gene: 5. CDR3 DNA sequence: TGTGCCAGCAGTTACGGGGGACAGGGTAGTGAAAAACTGTTTTTT. Protein product: CASSYGGQGSEKLFF.

J is TRBJ2-3 and V is TRBV27; 12 bases match TRBD1. J was trimmed by 0 bases and V by 8 bases; bases with no gene match: 15. The length of the CDR3 is 19 residues. Germline lookup yields CDR1 MNHEY and CDR2 SMNVEV (reference sequence). Written as DNA, the CDR3 is TGTGCCAGCCCCTGGGGCCGGGACAGGGGGCAACAAAGCACAGATACGCAGTATTTT. Translation gives CASPWGRDRGQQSTDTQYF.

Here the CDR3 DNA reads TGCGCCAGCAGCTCGACAACAGGGCAGCTTAACTATGGCTACACCTTC. This sequence encodes CASSSTTGQLNYGYTF. The rearrangement links TRBV5-1 to TRBJ1-2; D may be TRBD1 (6 bases). The CDR3 extends over 16 amino acids. Germline CDR1 and CDR2: SGHRS and YFSETQ. V was clipped by 3 bases and J by 1 base, with 16 bases between them.

The rearrangement uses TRBV9 and TRBJ2-1; maybe TRBD1 (6 bases). The V and J ends lost 3 bases and 0 bases respectively, with 16 bases between them. CDR3 length: 17 amino acids. Germline assignment: CDR1 SGDLS and CDR2 YYNGEE. DNA for the CDR3: TGTGCCAGCAGCGCTCAGGGGCACCTTAACTCCTACAATGAGCAGTTCTTC. This sequence encodes CASSAQGHLNSYNEQFF.

The rearrangement joins TRBV2 to TRBJ1-1; D might be TRBD1 (5 bases). V was clipped by 4 bases and J by 4 bases, with 16 bases between them. The CDR3 sequence is 15 residues long. Germline lookup yields CDR1 SNHLY and CDR2 FYNNEI. CDR3: CASSGNQGVGTEAFF. The CDR3 DNA follows: TGTGCCAGCAGTGGAAACCAGGGTGTCGGCACTGAAGCTTTCTTT.